This entry is about one T cell receptor beta chain. Molecular barcoding with unique molecular identifiers was used for the TCRbeta library. TCRdb re-analysed the PCR reads in MiXCR, keeping a single row per CDR3 protein. The table lists 450,000 to 600,000 distinct CDR3 sequences, around 17% of them singletons, with more than 2.5% in the top ten. The CDR3 totals 14 residues. Germline V gene lookup returns CDR1 DFQATT and CDR2 SNEGSKA (reference sequence). V was pared by 5 bases and J by 7 bases, with 5 bases of the junction left unmatched. This entry belongs to a study of T-cell reconstitution after alpha-beta-depleted transplantation in children.

The sequencing used PBMCs from the stem cell graft donor, collected from the stem cell graft. The V gene is TRBV20-1, the J gene TRBJ2-1; 13 nucleotides agree with TRBD2. This receptor was obtained from a human donor who donated a stem cell graft to a child with acute lymphoblastic leukemia. In DNA form, the CDR3 reads TGCAGTGCTCCCGGGACTAGCGGGAAGAATGAGCAGTTCTTC. This codes for CSAPGTSGKNEQFF.